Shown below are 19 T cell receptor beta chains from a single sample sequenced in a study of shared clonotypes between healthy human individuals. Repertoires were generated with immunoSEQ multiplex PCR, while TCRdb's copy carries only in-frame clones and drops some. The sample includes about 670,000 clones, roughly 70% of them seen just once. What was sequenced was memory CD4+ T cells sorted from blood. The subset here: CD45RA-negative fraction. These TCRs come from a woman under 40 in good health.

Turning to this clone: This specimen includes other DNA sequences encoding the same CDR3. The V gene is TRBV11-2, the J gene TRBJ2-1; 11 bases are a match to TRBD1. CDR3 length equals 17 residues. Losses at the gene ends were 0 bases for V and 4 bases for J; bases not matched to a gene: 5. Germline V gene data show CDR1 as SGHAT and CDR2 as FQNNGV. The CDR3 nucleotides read TGTGCCAGCAGCTTAGACTCGGGGACAGGGGGTTACAATGAGCAGTTCTTC. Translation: CASSLDSGTGGYNEQFF.

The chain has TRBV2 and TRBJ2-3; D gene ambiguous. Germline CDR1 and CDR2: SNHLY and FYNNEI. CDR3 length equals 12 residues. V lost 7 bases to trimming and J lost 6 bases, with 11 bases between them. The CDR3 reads CASTSTGDTQYF. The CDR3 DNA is TGTGCCAGCACCTCAACCGGGGATACGCAGTATTTT.

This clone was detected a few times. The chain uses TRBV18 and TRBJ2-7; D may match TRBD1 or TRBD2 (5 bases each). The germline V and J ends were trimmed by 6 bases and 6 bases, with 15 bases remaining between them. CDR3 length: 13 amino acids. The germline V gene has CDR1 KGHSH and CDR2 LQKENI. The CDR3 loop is CASSLRDDGEQYF. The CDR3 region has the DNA TGTGCCAGCTCCCTCCGGGACGATGGCGAGCAGTACTTC.

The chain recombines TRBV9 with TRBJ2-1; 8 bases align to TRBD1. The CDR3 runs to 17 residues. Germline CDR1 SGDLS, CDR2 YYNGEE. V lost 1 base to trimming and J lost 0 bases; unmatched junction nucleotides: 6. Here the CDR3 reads CASSVRTGPSSYNEQFF. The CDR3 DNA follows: TGTGCCAGCAGCGTACGGACAGGGCCGAGCTCCTACAATGAGCAGTTCTTC.

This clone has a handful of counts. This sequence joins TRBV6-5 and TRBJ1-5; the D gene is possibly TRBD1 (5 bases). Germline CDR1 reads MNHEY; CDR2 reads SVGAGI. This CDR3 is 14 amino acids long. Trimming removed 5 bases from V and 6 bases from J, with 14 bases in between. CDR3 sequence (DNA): TGTGCCAGCAGTCGGGACTTCTTCGCTCAGCCCCAGCATTTT. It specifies CASSRDFFAQPQHF.

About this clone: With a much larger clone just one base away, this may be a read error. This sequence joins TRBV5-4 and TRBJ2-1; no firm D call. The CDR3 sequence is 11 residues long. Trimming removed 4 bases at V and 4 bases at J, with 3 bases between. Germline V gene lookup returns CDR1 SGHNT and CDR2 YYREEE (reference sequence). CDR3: CASSTYNEQFF. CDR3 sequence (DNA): TGTGCCAGCAGCACATACAATGAGCAGTTCTTC.

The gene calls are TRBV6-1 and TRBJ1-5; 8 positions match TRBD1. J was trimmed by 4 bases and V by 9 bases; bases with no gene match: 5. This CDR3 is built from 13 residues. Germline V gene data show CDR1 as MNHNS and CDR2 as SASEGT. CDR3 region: CASGTGANQPQHF. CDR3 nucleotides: TGTGCCAGTGGGACAGGCGCAAATCAGCCCCAGCATTTT.

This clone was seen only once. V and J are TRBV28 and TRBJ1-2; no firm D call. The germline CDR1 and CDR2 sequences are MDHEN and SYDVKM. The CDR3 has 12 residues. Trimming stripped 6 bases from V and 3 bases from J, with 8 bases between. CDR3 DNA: TGTGCCAGCAGCCCCCCGGACTATGGCTACACCTTC. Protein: CASSPPDYGYTF.

The CDR3 DNA sequence: TGCAGCGTTGGACAGGAAGGACTCGTAGCTTTCTTT. Translated: CSVGQEGLVAFF. The V gene is TRBV29-1, the J gene TRBJ1-1; TRBD1 is a possible D gene (6 bases). Germline values: CDR1 SQVTM, CDR2 ANQGSEA. The CDR3 spans 12 residues. V was trimmed by 4 bases and J by 10 bases, leaving 16 bases between them. The full variable domain, its missing parts supplied by reference TRBV29-1 and TRBJ1-1, is SAVISQKPSRDICQRGTSLTIQCQVDSQVTMMFWYRQQPGQSLTLIATANQGSEATYESGFVIDKFPISRPNLTFSTLTVSNMSPEDSSIYLCSVGQEGLVAFFGQGTRLTVV.

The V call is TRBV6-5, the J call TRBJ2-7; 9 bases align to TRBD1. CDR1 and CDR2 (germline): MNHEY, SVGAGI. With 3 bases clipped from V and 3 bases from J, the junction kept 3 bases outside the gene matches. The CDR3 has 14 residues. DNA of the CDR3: TGTGCCAGCAGTTATGGACAGGGGAGCTACGAGCAGTACTTC. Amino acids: CASSYGQGSYEQYF.

CDR3 sequence reads: CASSPQGQGNYGYTF. The CDR3 nucleotides read TGTGCCAGCAGCCCCCAGGGACAGGGAAACTATGGCTACACCTTC. The chain recombines TRBV7-9 with TRBJ1-2; 9 nucleotides agree with TRBD1. After removal of 5 bases from V and 2 bases from J, the junction contained 6 bases not matched to a gene. Germline CDR1 and CDR2: SEHNR and FQNEAQ (reference sequence). CDR3 size: 15 residues.

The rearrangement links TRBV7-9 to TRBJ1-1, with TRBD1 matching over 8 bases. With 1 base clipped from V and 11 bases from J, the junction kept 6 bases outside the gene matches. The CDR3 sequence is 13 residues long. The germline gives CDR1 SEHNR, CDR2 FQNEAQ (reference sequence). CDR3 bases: TGTGCCAGCAGCTTAGGGCAGGGGGCGCCCGCTTTCTTT. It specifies CASSLGQGAPAFF. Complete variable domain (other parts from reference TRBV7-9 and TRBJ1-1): DTGVSQNPRHKITKRGQNVTFRCDPISEHNRLYWYRQTLGQGPEFLTYFQNEAQLEKSRLLSDRFSAERPKGSFSTLEIQRTEQGDSAMYLCASSLGQGAPAFFGQGTRLTVV.

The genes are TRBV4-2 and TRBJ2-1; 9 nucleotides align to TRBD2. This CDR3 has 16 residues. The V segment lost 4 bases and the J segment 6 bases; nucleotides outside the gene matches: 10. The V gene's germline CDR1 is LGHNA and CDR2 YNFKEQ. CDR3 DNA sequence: TGTGCCAGCAGCCGCGACGTGACTAGCGGAGCCAATGAGCAGTTCTTC. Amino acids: CASSRDVTSGANEQFF.

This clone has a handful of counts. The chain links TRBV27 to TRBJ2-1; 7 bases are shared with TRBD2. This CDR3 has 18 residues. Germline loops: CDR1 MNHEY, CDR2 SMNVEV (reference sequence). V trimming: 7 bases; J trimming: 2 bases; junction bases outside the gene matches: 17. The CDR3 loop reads CASTLLAALLPPYNEQFF. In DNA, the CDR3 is TGTGCCAGCACTCTCCTAGCGGCCCTCCTACCACCCTACAATGAGCAGTTCTTC.

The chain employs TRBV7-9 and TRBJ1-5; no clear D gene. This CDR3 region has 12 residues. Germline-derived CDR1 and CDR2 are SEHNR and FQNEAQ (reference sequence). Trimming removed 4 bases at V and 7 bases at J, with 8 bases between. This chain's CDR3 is CASSYTRQPQHF. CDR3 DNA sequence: TGTGCCAGCAGCTATACGAGACAGCCCCAGCATTTT.

CDR3 amino acids: CAWRRPVARRSWQYF. CDR3 in DNA: TGTGCCTGGAGGCGTCCGGTGGCTAGAAGGTCTTGGCAGTACTTC. The rearrangement uses TRBV30 and TRBJ2-7; no reliable D call. The germline gives CDR1 GTSNPN, CDR2 SVGIG (reference sequence). The CDR3 loop spans 15 amino acids. The germline V and J ends were trimmed by 3 bases and 9 bases, with 24 bases remaining between them.

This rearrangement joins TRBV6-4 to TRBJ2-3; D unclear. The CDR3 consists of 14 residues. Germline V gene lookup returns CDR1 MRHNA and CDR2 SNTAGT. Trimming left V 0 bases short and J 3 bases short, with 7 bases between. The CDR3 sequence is CASSDSGRTDTQYF. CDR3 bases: TGTGCCAGCAGTGACTCGGGAAGGACAGATACGCAGTATTTT.

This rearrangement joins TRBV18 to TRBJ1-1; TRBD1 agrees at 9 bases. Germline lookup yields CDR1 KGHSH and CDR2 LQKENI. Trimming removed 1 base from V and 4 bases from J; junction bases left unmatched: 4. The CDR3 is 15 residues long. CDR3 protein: CASSPQQGAGTEAFF. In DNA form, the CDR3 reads TGTGCCAGCTCACCACAACAGGGGGCGGGCACTGAAGCTTTCTTT.

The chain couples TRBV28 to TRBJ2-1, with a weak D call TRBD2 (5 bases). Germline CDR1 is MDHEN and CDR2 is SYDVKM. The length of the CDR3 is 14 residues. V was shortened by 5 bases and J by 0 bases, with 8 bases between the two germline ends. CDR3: CASSARVSYNEQFF. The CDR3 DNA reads TGTGCCAGCAGTGCGCGGGTCTCCTACAATGAGCAGTTCTTC.